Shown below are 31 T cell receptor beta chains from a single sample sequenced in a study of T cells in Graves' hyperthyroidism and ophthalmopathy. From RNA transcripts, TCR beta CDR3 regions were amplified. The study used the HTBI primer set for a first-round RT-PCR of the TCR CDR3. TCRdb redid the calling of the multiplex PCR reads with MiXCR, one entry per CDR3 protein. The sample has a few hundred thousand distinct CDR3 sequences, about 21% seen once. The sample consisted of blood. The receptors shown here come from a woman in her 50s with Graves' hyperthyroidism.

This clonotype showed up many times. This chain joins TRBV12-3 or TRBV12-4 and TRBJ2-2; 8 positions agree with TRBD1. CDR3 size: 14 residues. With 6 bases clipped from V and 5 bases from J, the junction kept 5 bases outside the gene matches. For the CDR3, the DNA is TGTGCCAGCAGGCCGGACAGGGTGACCGGGGAGCTGTTTTTT. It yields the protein CASRPDRVTGELFF.

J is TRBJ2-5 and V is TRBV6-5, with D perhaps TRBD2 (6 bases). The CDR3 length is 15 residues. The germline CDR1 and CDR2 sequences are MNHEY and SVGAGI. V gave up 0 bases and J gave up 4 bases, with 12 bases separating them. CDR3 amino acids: CASSYSSAGRETQYF. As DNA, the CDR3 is TGTGCCAGCAGTTACTCGAGCGCGGGGAGAGAGACCCAGTACTTC.

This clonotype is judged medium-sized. This chain's CDR3 is CAWSVPSAGRWSGYTF. The CDR3 nucleotides read TGTGCCTGGAGTGTACCATCGGCAGGGCGCTGGAGTGGCTACACCTTC. The rearrangement links TRBV30 to TRBJ1-2; possibly TRBD1 for D (5 bases). The ends were cut back, 0 bases at V and 7 bases at J, with 21 bases in the middle. The CDR3 is made up of 16 amino acids. CDR1 is GTSNPN, CDR2 SVGIG, per germline (reference sequence).

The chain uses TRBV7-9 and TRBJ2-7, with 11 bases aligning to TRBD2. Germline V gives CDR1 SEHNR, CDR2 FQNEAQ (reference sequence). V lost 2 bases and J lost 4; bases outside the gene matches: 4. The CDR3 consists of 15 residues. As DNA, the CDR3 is TGTGCCAGCAGCTTAACTAGCGGGAGCCAGTACGAGCAGTACTTC. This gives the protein CASSLTSGSQYEQYF.

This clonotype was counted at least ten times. CDR3 nucleotide sequence: TGTGCCAGCTCACCTCTCGGGGCAGGGTTCCAAGAGACCCAGTACTTC. The encoded protein is CASSPLGAGFQETQYF. The gene calls are TRBV18 and TRBJ2-5, with D perhaps matching TRBD1 or TRBD2 (5 bases each). With 3 bases removed from V and 1 base from J, the gap between germline ends came to 15 bases. CDR3 size: 16 residues. Looked up from germline, CDR1 is KGHSH and CDR2 is LQKENI.

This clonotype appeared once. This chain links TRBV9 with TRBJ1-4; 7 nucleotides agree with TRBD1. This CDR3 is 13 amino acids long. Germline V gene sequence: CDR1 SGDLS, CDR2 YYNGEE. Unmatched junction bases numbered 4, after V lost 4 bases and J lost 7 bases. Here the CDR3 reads CASSTHRGEKLFF. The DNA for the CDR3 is TGTGCCAGCAGCACCCACAGGGGTGAAAAACTGTTTTTT. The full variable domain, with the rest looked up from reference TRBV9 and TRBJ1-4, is DSGVTQTPKHLITATGQRVTLRCSPRSGDLSVYWYQQSLDQGLQFLIQYYNGEERAKGNILERFSAQQFPDLHSELNLSSLELGDSALYFCASSTHRGEKLFFGSGTQLSVL.

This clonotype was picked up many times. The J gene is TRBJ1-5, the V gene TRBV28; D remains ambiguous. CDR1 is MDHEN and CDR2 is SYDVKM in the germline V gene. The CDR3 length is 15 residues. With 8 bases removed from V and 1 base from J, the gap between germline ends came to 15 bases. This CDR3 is CASRIRSLSNQPQHF. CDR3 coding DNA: TGTGCCAGCCGGATTAGGAGCCTGAGCAATCAGCCCCAGCATTTT.

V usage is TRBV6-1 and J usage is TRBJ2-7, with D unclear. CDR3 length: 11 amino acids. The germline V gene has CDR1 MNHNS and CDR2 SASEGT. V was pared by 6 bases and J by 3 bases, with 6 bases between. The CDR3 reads CASRTYYEQYF. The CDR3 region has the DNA TGTGCCAGCAGAACGTACTACGAGCAGTACTTC.

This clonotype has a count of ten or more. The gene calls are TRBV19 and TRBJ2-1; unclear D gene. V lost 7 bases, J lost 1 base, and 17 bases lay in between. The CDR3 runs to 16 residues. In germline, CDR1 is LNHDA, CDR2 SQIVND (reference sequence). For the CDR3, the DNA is TGTGCCAGTACCTCTGGAGTACCCAGATCCTACAATGAGCAGTTCTTC. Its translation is CASTSGVPRSYNEQFF.

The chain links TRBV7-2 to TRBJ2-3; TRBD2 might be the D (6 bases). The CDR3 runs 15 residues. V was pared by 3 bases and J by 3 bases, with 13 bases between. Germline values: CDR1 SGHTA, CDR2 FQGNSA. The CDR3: CASSFSGFSTDTQYF. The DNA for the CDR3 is TGTGCCAGCAGCTTCAGCGGGTTTTCGACAGATACGCAGTATTTT.

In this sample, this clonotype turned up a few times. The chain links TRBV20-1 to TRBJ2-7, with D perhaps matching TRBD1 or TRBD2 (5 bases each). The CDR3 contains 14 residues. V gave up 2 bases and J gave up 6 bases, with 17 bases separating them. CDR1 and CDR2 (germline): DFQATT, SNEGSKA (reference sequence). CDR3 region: CSARKFGTYSEQYF. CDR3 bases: TGCAGTGCTAGAAAGTTCGGGACCTATAGCGAGCAGTACTTC.

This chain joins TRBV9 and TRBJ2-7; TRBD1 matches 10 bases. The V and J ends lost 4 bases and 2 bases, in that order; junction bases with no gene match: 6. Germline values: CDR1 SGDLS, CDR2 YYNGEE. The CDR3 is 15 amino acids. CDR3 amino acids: CASSLRGTGAYEQYF. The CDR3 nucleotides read TGTGCCAGCAGCCTTAGGGGGACAGGGGCCTACGAGCAGTACTTC.

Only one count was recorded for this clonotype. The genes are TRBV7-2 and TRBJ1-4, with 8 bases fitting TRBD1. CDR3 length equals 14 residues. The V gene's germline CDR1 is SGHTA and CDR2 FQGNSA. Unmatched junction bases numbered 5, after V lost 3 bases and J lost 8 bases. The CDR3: CASSLDRAGEKLFF. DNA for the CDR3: TGTGCCAGCAGCTTGGACAGGGCGGGAGAAAAACTGTTTTTT.

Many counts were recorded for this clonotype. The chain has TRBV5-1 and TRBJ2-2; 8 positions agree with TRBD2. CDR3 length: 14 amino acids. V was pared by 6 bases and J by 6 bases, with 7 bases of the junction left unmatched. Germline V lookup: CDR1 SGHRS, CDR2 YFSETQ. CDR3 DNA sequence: TGCGCCAGCACCTCCGGGACTAGGTCCGGGGAGCTGTTTTTT. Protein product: CASTSGTRSGELFF.

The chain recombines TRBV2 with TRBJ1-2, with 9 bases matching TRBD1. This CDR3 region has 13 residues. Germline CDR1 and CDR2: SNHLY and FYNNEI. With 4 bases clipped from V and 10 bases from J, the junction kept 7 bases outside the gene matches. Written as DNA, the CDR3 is TGTGCCAGCAGTGCCGGGACAGGGTCTCACTACACCTTC. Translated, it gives CASSAGTGSHYTF.

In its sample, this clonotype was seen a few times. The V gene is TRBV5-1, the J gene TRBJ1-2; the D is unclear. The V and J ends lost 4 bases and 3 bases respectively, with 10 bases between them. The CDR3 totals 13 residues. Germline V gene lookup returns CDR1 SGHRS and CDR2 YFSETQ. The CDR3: CASSQGLDYGYTF. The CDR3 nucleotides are TGCGCCAGCAGCCAAGGGCTAGACTATGGCTACACCTTC.

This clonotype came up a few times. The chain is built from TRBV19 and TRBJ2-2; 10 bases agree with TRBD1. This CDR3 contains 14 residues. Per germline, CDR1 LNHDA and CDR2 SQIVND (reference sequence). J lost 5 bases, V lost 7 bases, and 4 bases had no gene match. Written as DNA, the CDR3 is TGTGCCAGTATGGGACAGGGGAAGACCGGGGAGCTGTTTTTT. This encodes CASMGQGKTGELFF.

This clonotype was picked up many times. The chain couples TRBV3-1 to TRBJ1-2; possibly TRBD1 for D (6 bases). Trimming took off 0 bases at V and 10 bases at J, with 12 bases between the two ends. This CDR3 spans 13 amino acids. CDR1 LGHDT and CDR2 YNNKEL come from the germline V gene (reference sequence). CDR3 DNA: TGTGCCAGCAGCCAAGATCAACAGGGTCACTACACCTTC. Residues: CASSQDQQGHYTF.

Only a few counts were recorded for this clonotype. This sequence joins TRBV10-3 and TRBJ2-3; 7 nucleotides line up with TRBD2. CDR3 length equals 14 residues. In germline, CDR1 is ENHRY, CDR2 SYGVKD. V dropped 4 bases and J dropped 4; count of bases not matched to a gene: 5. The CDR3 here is CAISGGGSADTQYF. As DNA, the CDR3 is TGTGCCATCAGTGGGGGAGGGTCTGCAGATACGCAGTATTTT.

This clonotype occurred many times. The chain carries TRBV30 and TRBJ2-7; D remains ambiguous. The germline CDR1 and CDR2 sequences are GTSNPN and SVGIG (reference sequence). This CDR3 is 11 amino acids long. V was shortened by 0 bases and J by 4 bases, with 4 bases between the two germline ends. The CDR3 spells CAWSVEYEQYF. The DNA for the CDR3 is TGTGCCTGGAGTGTAGAATACGAGCAGTACTTC. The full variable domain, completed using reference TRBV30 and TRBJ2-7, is SQTIHQWPATLVQPVGSPLSLECTVEGTSNPNLYWYRQAAGRGLQLLFYSVGIGQISSEVPQNLSASRPQDRQFILSSKKLLLSDSGFYLCAWSVEYEQYFGPGTRLTVT.

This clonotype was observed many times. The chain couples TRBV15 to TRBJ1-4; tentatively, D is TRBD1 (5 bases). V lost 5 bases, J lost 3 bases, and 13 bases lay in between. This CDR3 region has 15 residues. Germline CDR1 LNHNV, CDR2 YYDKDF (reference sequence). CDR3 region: CATSDYGAANEKLFF. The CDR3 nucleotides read TGTGCCACCAGCGATTACGGGGCGGCTAATGAAAAACTGTTTTTT.

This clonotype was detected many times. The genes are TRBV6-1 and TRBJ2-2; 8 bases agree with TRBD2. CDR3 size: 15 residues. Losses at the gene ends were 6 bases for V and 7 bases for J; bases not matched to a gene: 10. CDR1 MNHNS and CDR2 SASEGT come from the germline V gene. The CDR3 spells CASRARGGSGGELFF. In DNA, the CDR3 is TGTGCCAGCAGGGCACGGGGGGGTTCGGGCGGGGAGCTGTTTTTT.

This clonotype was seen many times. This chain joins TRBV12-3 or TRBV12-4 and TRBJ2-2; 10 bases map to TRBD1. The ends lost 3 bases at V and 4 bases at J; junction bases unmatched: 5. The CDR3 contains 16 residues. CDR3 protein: CASSFVGQGGTGELFF. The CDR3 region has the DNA TGTGCCAGCAGTTTCGTAGGACAGGGGGGCACCGGGGAGCTGTTTTTT.

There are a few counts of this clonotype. The CDR3 here is CASSLSPSYEQYF. For the CDR3, the DNA is TGTGCCAGCAGCCTCTCTCCTTCCTACGAGCAGTACTTC. The rearrangement links TRBV28 to TRBJ2-7; the D is unclear. The ends were cut back, 6 bases at V and 1 base at J, with 10 bases in the middle. The length of the CDR3 is 13 residues. CDR1 is MDHEN and CDR2 is SYDVKM in the germline V gene. Complete variable domain (other parts from reference TRBV28 and TRBJ2-7): DVKVTQSSRYLVKRTGEKVFLECVQDMDHENMFWYRQDPGLGLRLIYFSYDVKMKEKGDIPEGYSVSREKKERFSLILESASTNQTSMYLCASSLSPSYEQYFGPGTRLTVT.

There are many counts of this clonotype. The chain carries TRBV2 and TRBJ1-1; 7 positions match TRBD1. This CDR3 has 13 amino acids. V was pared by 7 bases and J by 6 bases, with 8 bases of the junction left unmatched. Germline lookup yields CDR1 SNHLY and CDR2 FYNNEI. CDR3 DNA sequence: TGTGCCAGCATGGTAAGAACAGGGGCTGAAGCTTTCTTT. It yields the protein CASMVRTGAEAFF.

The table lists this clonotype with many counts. The CDR3 spells CSARENYRHEQFF. In nucleotides, the CDR3 is TGCAGTGCTAGAGAGAACTATAGGCATGAGCAGTTCTTC. The chain recombines TRBV20-1 with TRBJ2-1; D gene uncertain. V gave up 0 bases and J gave up 8 bases, with 11 bases separating them. The CDR3 length is 13 residues. Germline loops: CDR1 DFQATT, CDR2 SNEGSKA (reference sequence).

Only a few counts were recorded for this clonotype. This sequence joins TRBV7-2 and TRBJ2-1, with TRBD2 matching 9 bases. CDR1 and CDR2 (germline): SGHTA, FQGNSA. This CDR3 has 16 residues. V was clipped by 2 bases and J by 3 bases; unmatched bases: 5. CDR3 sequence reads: CASSLLAGGFYNEQFF. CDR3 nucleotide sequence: TGTGCCAGCAGCTTACTGGCGGGGGGGTTCTACAATGAGCAGTTCTTC.

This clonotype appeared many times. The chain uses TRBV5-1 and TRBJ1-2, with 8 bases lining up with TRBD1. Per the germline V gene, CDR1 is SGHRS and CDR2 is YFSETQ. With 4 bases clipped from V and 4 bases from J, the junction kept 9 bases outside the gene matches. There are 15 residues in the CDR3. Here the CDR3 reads CASSPGGQGRYGYTF. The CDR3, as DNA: TGCGCCAGCAGCCCCGGCGGACAGGGTCGCTATGGCTACACCTTC.

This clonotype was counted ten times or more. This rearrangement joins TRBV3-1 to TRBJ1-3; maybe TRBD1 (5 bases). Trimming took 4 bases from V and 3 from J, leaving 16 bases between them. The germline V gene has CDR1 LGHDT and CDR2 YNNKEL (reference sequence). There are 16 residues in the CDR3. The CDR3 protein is CASSPRWDGYGNTIYF. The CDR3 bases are TGTGCCAGCAGCCCCAGGTGGGACGGCTATGGAAACACCATATATTTT.

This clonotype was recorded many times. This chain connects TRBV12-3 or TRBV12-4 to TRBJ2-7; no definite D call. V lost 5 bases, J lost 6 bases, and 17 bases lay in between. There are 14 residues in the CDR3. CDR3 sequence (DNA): TGTGCCAGCAGTGCCAACCCCAGAGATTTCGAGCAGTACTTC. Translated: CASSANPRDFEQYF.

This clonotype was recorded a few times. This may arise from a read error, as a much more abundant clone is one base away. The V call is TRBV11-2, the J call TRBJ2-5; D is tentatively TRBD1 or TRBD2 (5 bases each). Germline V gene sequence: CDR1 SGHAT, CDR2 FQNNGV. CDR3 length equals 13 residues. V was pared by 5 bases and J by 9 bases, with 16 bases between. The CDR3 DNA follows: TGTGCCAGCAGCCTCGGACGGGGCCGGGCCCAGTACTTC. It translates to CASSLGRGRAQYF.